This TCR beta chain was found in a study of T cells in Graves' hyperthyroidism and ophthalmopathy. Trimming removed 7 bases from V and 3 bases from J, with 15 bases in between. The germline V gene encodes CDR1 SQVTM and CDR2 ANQGSEA. CDR3 length: 13 amino acids. Only one count was recorded for this clonotype. From RNA transcripts, TCR beta CDR3 regions were amplified. Carried out on the TCR CDR3, a first-round RT-PCR used the HTBI primer set. A single record per CDR3 protein comes from TCRdb applying MiXCR to the multiplex PCR reads. The sample contains about 660,000 distinct CDR3 sequences, less than 45% of which appear only once.

The sequenced sample consisted of peripheral blood or thyroid tissue (not recorded which). This receptor was taken from an adult man with Graves' disease, either hyperthyroidism or ophthalmopathy (not recorded which). This chain links TRBV29-1 with TRBJ2-5; perhaps TRBD2 as D (6 bases). The CDR3 protein is CSASGSGEETQYF. The CDR3 DNA reads as TGCAGCGCCTCAGGGTCGGGGGAAGAGACCCAGTACTTC.